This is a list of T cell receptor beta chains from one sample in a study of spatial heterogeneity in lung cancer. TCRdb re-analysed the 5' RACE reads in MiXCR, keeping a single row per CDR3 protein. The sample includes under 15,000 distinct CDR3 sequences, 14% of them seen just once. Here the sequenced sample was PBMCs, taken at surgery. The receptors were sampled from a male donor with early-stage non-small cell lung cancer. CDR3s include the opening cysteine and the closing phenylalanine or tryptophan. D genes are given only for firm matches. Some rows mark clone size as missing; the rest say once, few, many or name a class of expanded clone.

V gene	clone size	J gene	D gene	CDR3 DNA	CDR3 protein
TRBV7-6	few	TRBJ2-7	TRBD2	TGTGCCAGCAGCTTAGGGGCTAGCGGGGGAAACGAGCAGTACTTC	CASSLGASGGNEQYF
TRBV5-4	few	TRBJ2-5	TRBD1	TGTGCCAGCAGCCCAAGACAGGGGGAGACCCAGTACTTC	CASSPRQGETQYF
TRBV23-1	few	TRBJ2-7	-	TGCGCCAGCAGTCACCAAGACTACGAGCAGTACTTC	CASSHQDYEQYF
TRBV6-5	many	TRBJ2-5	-	TGTGCCAGCAGTTACCCCCCGGAGACCCAGTACTTC	CASSYPPETQYF
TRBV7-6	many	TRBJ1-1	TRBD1	TGTGCCAGCAGCTTCCAGACAGGGGAAGTCACTGAAGCTTTCTTT	CASSFQTGEVTEAFF
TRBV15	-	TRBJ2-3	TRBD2	TGTGCCACCAGCAGTCTAGCGGCTAGCACAGATACGCAGTATTTT	CATSSLAASTDTQYF
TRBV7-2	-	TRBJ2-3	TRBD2	TGTGCCAGCAGCTTAGTGCTAGCGGGGGCAGATACGCAGTATTTT	CASSLVLAGADTQYF
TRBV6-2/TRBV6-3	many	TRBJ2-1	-	TGTGCCAGCAGTTACTCCACATTCATGGGTGAGCAGTTCTTC	CASSYSTFMGEQFF
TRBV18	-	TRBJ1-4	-	TGTGCCAGCTCACTGGACAGACATGAAAAACTGTTTTTT	CASSLDRHEKLFF
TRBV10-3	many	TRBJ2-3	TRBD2	TGTGCCATCAGTGAAGGGCTAGCGGGCACAGATACGCAGTATTTT	CAISEGLAGTDTQYF
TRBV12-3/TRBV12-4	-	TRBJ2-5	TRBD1	TGTGCCAGCAGTTTACGGGTGACAGGGGCCAGCGGTGAGAAGACCCAGTACTTC	CASSLRVTGASGEKTQYF
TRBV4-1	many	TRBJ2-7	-	TGCGCCAGCAGCCAAGAATGGAGCGCCCACGAGCAGTACTTC	CASSQEWSAHEQYF
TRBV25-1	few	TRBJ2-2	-	TGTGCCAGCAGTAAGGGAGGCAACACCGGGGAGCTGTTTTTT	CASSKGGNTGELFF
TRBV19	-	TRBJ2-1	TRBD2	TGTGCCAGTAGTACCCTTAGACTAGCGTCCAACAATGAGCAGTTCTTC	CASSTLRLASNNEQFF
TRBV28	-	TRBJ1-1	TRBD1	TGTGCCAGCATAGCAGGGGGGCTGGGGGACACTGAAGCTTTCTTT	CASIAGGLGDTEAFF
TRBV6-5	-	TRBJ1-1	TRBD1	TGTGCCAGCAGTTCCGGACAGGGAAGGATGAACACTGAAGCTTTCTTT	CASSSGQGRMNTEAFF
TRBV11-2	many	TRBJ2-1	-	TGTGCCAGCAGCCTCGTCGTTTGGGCAAATGAGCAGTTCTTC	CASSLVVWANEQFF
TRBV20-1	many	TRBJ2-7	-	TGCAGTGCTCCCAGGGAGCCTTACTACGAGCAGTACTTC	CSAPREPYYEQYF
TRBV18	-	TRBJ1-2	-	TGTGCCAGCTCACCATCAATCGGCTACACCTTC	CASSPSIGYTF
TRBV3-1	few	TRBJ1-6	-	TGTGCCAGCAGCCAAGGGGGGAACTATAATTCACCCCTCCACTTT	CASSQGGNYNSPLHF
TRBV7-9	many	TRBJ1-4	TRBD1	TGTGCCAGCAGCTTAGCTGACAGGGGGGACGAAAAACTGTTTTTT	CASSLADRGDEKLFF
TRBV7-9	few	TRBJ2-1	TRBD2	TGTGCCGCTAGCGGAAGCTCCTACAATGAGCAGTTCTTC	CAASGSSYNEQFF
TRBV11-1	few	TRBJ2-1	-	TGTGCCAGCAGCTTAGCAGCCGTAACCGATGAGCAGTTCTTC	CASSLAAVTDEQFF
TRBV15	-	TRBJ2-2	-	TGTGCCACCAGCAGAGATCTACGGATGACCGGGGAGCTGTTTTTT	CATSRDLRMTGELFF
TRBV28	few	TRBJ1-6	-	TGTGCCAGCAGTTTCCCGAGGCTGAACCTCCACTTT	CASSFPRLNLHF
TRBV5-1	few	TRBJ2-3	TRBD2	TGCGCCAGCCGGAAAGGGGGGACTAGCGGTGGAGATACGCAGTATTTT	CASRKGGTSGGDTQYF
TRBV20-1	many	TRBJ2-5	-	TGCAGTGCTCCTCACAGGGCGCTCCAAGAGACCCAGTACTTC	CSAPHRALQETQYF
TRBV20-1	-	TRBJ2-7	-	TGCAGTGCTAGAGTCGTGGGACCGCCCCACGAGCAGTACTTC	CSARVVGPPHEQYF
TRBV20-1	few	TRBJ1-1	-	TGCAGTGCTAGTTTGGATTTGAACACTGAAGCTTTCTTT	CSASLDLNTEAFF
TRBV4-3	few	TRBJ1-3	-	TGCGCCAGCAGCCAAGATGGCGTGGTCGGAAACACCATATATTTT	CASSQDGVVGNTIYF
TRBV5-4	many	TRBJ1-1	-	TGTGCCAGCAGCGTCTCTACTAGGCCTCTGAACACTGAAGCTTTCTTT	CASSVSTRPLNTEAFF
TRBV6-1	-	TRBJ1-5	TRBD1	TGTGCCAGCAAGATACAGGGGAATCAGCCCCAGCATTTT	CASKIQGNQPQHF
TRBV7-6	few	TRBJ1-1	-	TGTGCCAGCAGCTTAGGTCCCTTGAACACTGAAGCTTTCTTT	CASSLGPLNTEAFF
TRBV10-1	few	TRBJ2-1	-	TGCGCCAGCAGTGAGTCGTCAGCTGAGCAGTTCTTC	CASSESSAEQFF
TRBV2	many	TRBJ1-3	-	TGTGCCAGCAGGAACAGAGAGACCGGAAACACCATATATTTT	CASRNRETGNTIYF
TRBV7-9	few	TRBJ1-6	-	TGTGCCAGCAGCTTAGTAGTGGGTCCGGATTCACCCCTCCACTTT	CASSLVVGPDSPLHF
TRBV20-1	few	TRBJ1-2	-	TGCAGTGCTAGAGATCCTGGGTTCGGCTACACCTTC	CSARDPGFGYTF
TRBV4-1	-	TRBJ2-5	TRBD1	TGCGCCAGCAGCTTTCAATTCCGGACAGGGAATGGCCTGGAGACCCAGTACTTC	CASSFQFRTGNGLETQYF
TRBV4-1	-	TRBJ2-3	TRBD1	TGCGCCAGCAGCCAAGATGGGGGACAGGGTCGTACGGATACGCAGTATTTT	CASSQDGGQGRTDTQYF
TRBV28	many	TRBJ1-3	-	TGTGCCAGCAGTTTCCGGGTTTCAGGAAACACCATATATTTT	CASSFRVSGNTIYF
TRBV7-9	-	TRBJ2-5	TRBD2	TGTGCCAGCACGAAGATAGCGGGGGAAGAGACCCAGTACTTC	CASTKIAGEETQYF
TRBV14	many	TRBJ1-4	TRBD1	TGTGCCAGCAGCCAAGCCGGGGACAGCCAAACTTTT	CASSQAGDSQTF
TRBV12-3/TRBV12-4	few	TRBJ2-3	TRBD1	TGTGCCAGCAGTACCTGGACAGGGGGCACAGATACGCAGTATTTT	CASSTWTGGTDTQYF
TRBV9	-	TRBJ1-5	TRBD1	TGTGCCAGCACAGGGGGACAGGGTTGGGGAAATAATCAGCCCCAGCATTTT	CASTGGQGWGNNQPQHF
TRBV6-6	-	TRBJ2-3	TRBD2	TGTGCCAGCAGCTCCGCTAGCGGGGCGAAAGATACGCAGTATTTT	CASSSASGAKDTQYF
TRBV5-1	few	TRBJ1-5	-	TGCGCCAGCAGCTTGGCCGGGAATCAGCCCCAGCATTTT	CASSLAGNQPQHF